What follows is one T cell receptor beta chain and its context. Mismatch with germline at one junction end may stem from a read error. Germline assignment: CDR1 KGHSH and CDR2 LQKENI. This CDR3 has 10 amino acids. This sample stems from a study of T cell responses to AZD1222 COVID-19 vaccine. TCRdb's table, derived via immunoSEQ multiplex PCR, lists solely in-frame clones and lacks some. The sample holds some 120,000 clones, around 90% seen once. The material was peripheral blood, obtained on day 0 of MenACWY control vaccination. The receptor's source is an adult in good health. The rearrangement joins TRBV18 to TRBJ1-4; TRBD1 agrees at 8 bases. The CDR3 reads CASSAGTGGF. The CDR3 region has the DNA TGTGCCAGCTCAGCCGGGACAGGTGGCTTT. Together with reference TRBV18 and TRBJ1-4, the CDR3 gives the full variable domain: NAGVMQNPRHLVRRRGQEARLRCSPMKGHSHVYWYRQLPEEGLKFMVYLQKENIIDESGMPKERFSAEFPKEGPSILRIQQVVRGDSAAYFCASSAGTGGFGSGTQLSVL.